This T cell receptor (beta chain) is from a study of control samples from healthy donors and cancer patients. TCRdb keeps only in-frame clones here, not all; method: immunoSEQ multiplex PCR. Of 120,000 to 150,000 clones detected, about 90% appear once; the ten largest clones hold roughly 3.2%. The V and J ends lost 0 bases and 2 bases respectively, with 10 bases between them. Germline-derived CDR1 and CDR2 are SGDLS and YYNGEE. CDR3 length: 15 amino acids. The sequenced sample was blood. The V and J genes are TRBV9 and TRBJ2-3; TRBD1 or TRBD2 may be the D gene (6 bases each). This TCR was sampled from a man aged 30 to 45 in good health. CDR3 nucleotide sequence: TGTGCCAGCAGCGTAGCGGGGGCCACCACAGATACGCAGTATTTT. Its protein product is CASSVAGATTDTQYF.